The 20 T cell receptor beta chains reported below all come from one sample, sequenced in a study of blood T cells in healthy people across ages. PCR was performed a second time for about 6 to 12 cycles using a sample-barcoded 5' primer and a J-beta primer mix. TCRdb recomputed calls from the 5' RACE reads with MiXCR, one row per CDR3 protein. This sample yields a few hundred thousand distinct CDR3 sequences, of which roughly 29% are seen a single time; under 20% belongs to the top ten. Sequenced input: blood. These receptors came from a woman aged 70-85 years in good health.

As for this clonotype: The germline gene is not matched at one end of the junction; a read error may be the cause. The chain uses TRBV2 and TRBJ2-1; D is uncertain. The length of the CDR3 is 14 residues. Germline CDR1 reads SNHLY; CDR2 reads FYNNEI. CDR3 amino acids: CASREDLDPPEQFF. The CDR3 DNA reads as TGTGCCAGCAGGGAAGACCTAGATCCCCCTGAGCAGTTCTTC.

The rearrangement joins TRBV12-3 or TRBV12-4 to TRBJ2-7, with D unclear. The CDR3 totals 13 residues. The V gene lost 6 bases and the J gene lost 0 bases, with 9 bases spanning the gap. CDR3 bases: TGTGCCAGCAGCACCGACACCTCCTACGAGCAGTACTTC. Its translation is CASSTDTSYEQYF.

This clonotype has more than one count but fewer than ten. The chain carries TRBV20-1 and TRBJ1-2; 9 bases map to TRBD1. The V and J ends lost 5 bases and 5 bases, in that order; junction bases with no gene match: 6. There are 13 residues in the CDR3. Germline loops: CDR1 DFQATT, CDR2 SNEGSKA (reference sequence). The CDR3 is CSAPKGTGYGYTF. CDR3 bases: TGCAGTGCTCCTAAAGGGACAGGGTATGGCTACACCTTC.

This clonotype showed up just once. The chain combines TRBV19 with TRBJ2-1; possibly TRBD1 for D (5 bases). Trimming left V 1 base short and J 5 bases short, with 15 bases between. CDR3 size: 16 residues. CDR1 and CDR2 (germline): LNHDA, SQIVND (reference sequence). The CDR3: CASSIGGQGFNNEQFF. The CDR3 DNA reads as TGTGCCAGTAGTATAGGGGGCCAGGGTTTCAACAATGAGCAGTTCTTC. Filled out from reference TRBV19 and TRBJ2-1, the complete variable domain reads DGGITQSPKYLFRKEGQNVTLSCEQNLNHDAMYWYRQDPGQGLRLIYYSQIVNDFQKGDIAEGYSVSREKKESFPLTVTSAQKNPTAFYLCASSIGGQGFNNEQFFGPGTRLTVL.

The rearrangement links TRBV19 to TRBJ1-2; no firm D call. V gave up 9 bases and J gave up 6 bases, with 11 bases separating them. This CDR3 has 11 amino acids. Germline CDR1 reads LNHDA; CDR2 reads SQIVND (reference sequence). The CDR3 nucleotides read TGTGCCAGCCGCGGTGCCGATGGCTACACCTTC. Translating it yields CASRGADGYTF.

CDR3 amino acids: CASSEQRTGQETQYF. The CDR3 nucleotides are TGTGCCAGCAGCGAACAACGGACAGGCCAAGAGACCCAGTACTTC. The rearrangement links TRBV11-2 to TRBJ2-5; TRBD1 matches 7 bases. Per germline, CDR1 SGHAT and CDR2 FQNNGV. The V and J ends lost 5 bases and 1 base, in that order; junction bases with no gene match: 7. CDR3 length: 15 amino acids.

The rearrangement uses TRBV4-1 and TRBJ1-1; perhaps TRBD1 as D (5 bases). The length of the CDR3 is 14 residues. Germline CDR1 reads MGHRA; CDR2 reads YSYEKL. V was trimmed by 6 bases and J by 1 base, leaving 12 bases between them. The CDR3 loop is CASRLLDRNTEAFF. As DNA, the CDR3 is TGCGCCAGCAGACTACTAGACAGGAACACTGAAGCTTTCTTT.

This chain connects TRBV10-3 to TRBJ2-7; tentatively, D is TRBD2 (6 bases). This CDR3 has 11 amino acids. The V gene lost 10 bases and the J gene lost 5 bases, with 12 bases spanning the gap. Germline V gene data show CDR1 as ENHRY and CDR2 as SYGVKD. The DNA for the CDR3 is TGTGCCACCAACGGGGGTAACGAGCAGTACTTC. This sequence encodes CATNGGNEQYF.

V is TRBV6-6 and J is TRBJ1-2; D gene ambiguous. This CDR3 is 13 amino acids long. From germline, CDR1 is MNHNY and CDR2 SVGAGI (reference sequence). V lost 6 bases and J lost 5, with 13 bases in between. The DNA for the CDR3 is TGTGCCAGCAGCCCACCGGACTATTATGGCTACACCTTC. It specifies CASSPPDYYGYTF.

This clonotype has only a few counts. The J gene is TRBJ2-4, the V gene TRBV6-1; D might be TRBD2 (6 bases). There are 12 residues in the CDR3. The V end lost 7 bases, the J end lost 7 bases, and 11 bases lay between the germline ends. In germline, CDR1 is MNHNS, CDR2 SASEGT. CDR3 residues: CASNHAGNIQYF. CDR3 in DNA: TGTGCCAGCAACCATGCGGGGAACATTCAGTACTTC.

This chain connects TRBV11-1 to TRBJ2-5; a possible D gene is TRBD2 (6 bases). CDR1 is SGHAT, CDR2 FQDESV, per germline (reference sequence). V dropped 3 bases and J dropped 1 base, with 27 bases sitting between them. The CDR3 spans 20 residues. CDR3 residues: CASSLLSQLEGPRTQETQYF. CDR3 coding DNA: TGTGCCAGCAGCTTGTTGTCGCAACTGGAGGGACCCCGAACCCAAGAGACCCAGTACTTC.

This clonotype appeared a single time. The chain has TRBV19 and TRBJ2-5; 8 nucleotides line up with TRBD2. This CDR3 region has 15 residues. J was trimmed by 7 bases and V by 4 bases; bases with no gene match: 11. Germline V CDR1 and CDR2: LNHDA, SQIVND (reference sequence). The CDR3 DNA is TGTGCCAGTAGTAGGGTGGAGGTCGGGGGGGTGACCCAGTACTTC. Protein product: CASSRVEVGGVTQYF. The whole variable domain, filled in from reference TRBV19 and TRBJ2-5, reads DGGITQSPKYLFRKEGQNVTLSCEQNLNHDAMYWYRQDPGQGLRLIYYSQIVNDFQKGDIAEGYSVSREKKESFPLTVTSAQKNPTAFYLCASSRVEVGGVTQYFGPGTRLLVL.

The CDR3 protein is CSAPLAYTDTQYF. Written as DNA, the CDR3 is TGCAGTGCTCCACTAGCGTACACAGATACGCAGTATTTT. This chain connects TRBV20-1 to TRBJ2-3; 7 bases fit TRBD2. V gave up 5 bases and J gave up 2 bases; unmatched junction bases: 4. Germline-derived CDR1 and CDR2 are DFQATT and SNEGSKA (reference sequence). This CDR3 is 13 amino acids long.

The gene calls are TRBV5-1 and TRBJ2-1, with 7 positions matching TRBD1. CDR3 length: 15 amino acids. V shed 2 bases, J shed 3 bases, and the junction held 5 bases outside the gene matches. Germline V gives CDR1 SGHRS, CDR2 YFSETQ. This chain's CDR3 is CASSFTGDSYNEQFF. The CDR3 region has the DNA TGCGCCAGCAGCTTTACAGGGGACAGCTACAATGAGCAGTTCTTC.

The chain recombines TRBV3-1 with TRBJ2-4, with 7 positions matching TRBD1. J was trimmed by 0 bases and V by 4 bases; bases with no gene match: 15. From germline, CDR1 is LGHDT and CDR2 YNNKEL (reference sequence). CDR3 length: 19 amino acids. In DNA, the CDR3 is TGTGCCAGCAGCCCCAGACAGGGTCGGCGTTCGGGAGCCAAAAACATTCAGTACTTC. Translation: CASSPRQGRRSGAKNIQYF.

The chain combines TRBV7-2 with TRBJ2-1; tentatively, D is TRBD2 (5 bases). CDR1 and CDR2 from the germline V gene are SGHTA and FQGNSA. V gave up 5 bases and J gave up 4 bases, with 12 bases separating them. The CDR3 is 14 residues long. CDR3 sequence: CASSPGLPYNEQFF. The CDR3, as DNA: TGTGCCAGCAGCCCCGGACTCCCATACAATGAGCAGTTCTTC.

This clonotype occurred a few times. The J gene is TRBJ1-4, the V gene TRBV13; TRBD1 agrees at 10 bases. This CDR3 has 14 residues. V was clipped by 6 bases and J by 7 bases; unmatched bases: 5. Germline loops: CDR1 PRHDT, CDR2 FYEKMQ (reference sequence). The CDR3 here is CASSRTGGIEKLFF. CDR3 DNA: TGTGCCAGCAGTAGGACAGGGGGAATTGAAAAACTGTTTTTT.

The gene calls are TRBV5-1 and TRBJ2-1; D is perhaps TRBD2 (7 bases). With 2 bases removed from V and 7 bases from J, the gap between germline ends came to 19 bases. In germline, CDR1 is SGHRS, CDR2 YFSETQ. The CDR3 length is 16 residues. The CDR3 loop is CASSFRWGGAGNEQFF. In DNA form, the CDR3 reads TGCGCCAGCAGCTTTCGGTGGGGGGGCGCAGGGAATGAGCAGTTCTTC.

The chain combines TRBV11-2 with TRBJ1-1; perhaps TRBD1 as D (5 bases). Between the trimmed V and J ends, which lost 1 base and 9 bases, there was a span of 18 bases. Germline V gene lookup returns CDR1 SGHAT and CDR2 FQNNGV. The length of the CDR3 is 15 residues. The CDR3 DNA follows: TGTGCCAGCAGCTTAGGGGGCGCGGCGGTATACAAAGCTTTCTTT. This codes for CASSLGGAAVYKAFF.

The rearrangement uses TRBV20-1 and TRBJ1-1; no firm D call. The CDR3 is 13 amino acids. Germline V gene sequence: CDR1 DFQATT, CDR2 SNEGSKA (reference sequence). The DNA for the CDR3 is TGCAGCCCGGGGTGGGGTAGGAACACTGAAGCTTTCTTT. Protein sequence: CSPGWGRNTEAFF.